This T cell receptor beta chain is from a study of T cells in localized non-small cell lung cancer. This CDR3 region has 14 residues. CDR1 and CDR2 (germline): MGHRA, YSYEKL. Trimming cost V 4 bases and J 2 bases; bases outside gene matches: 1. This clone is deemed medium-sized. Produced via immunoSEQ multiplex PCR; TCRdb's table is partial and in-frame only. The data contain more than 1,500 clones, 20% to 25% of them seen just once; the ten biggest clones take up around 20%. The material was lung tumor tissue, obtained before any cancer treatment. V gene TRBV4-1 combines with J gene TRBJ2-5; TRBD1 matches 10 bases. The clonotype originates from a man between 40 and 70 years old with stage I lung adenocarcinoma. The CDR3 here is CASSLGQGQETQYF. The DNA for the CDR3 is TGCGCCAGCAGCCTGGGACAGGGGCAAGAGACCCAGTACTTC.